The 4 T cell receptor beta chains below come from one sample, sequenced in a study of Ad26.COV2.S vaccination and SARS-CoV-2 variants (dated by TCRdb to about 2021). The library was made by the immunoSEQ multiplex PCR assay. Entries here come from immuneACCESS through TCRdb and include only in-frame sequences with V and J called. Some clones fail to appear in such tables; in the studies checked, an unresolved V gene covers under half of the shortfall, and the cause of the remainder is unknown. Recorded for this sample are about 380,000 clones; about four fifths of them occurred a single time. Of the sample, 7% to 9.5% is held by the ten largest clones. The sample's treatment or condition label is to be understood as: some 20 received Ad26.COV2.S at low or high dose, single or two shots; about 5 received placebo; per-sample allocation not given. For vaccine and placebo recipients, repertoires were sequenced using samples collected on day 63 after the first injection.

Sequencing used peripheral blood, obtained in a trial of Ad26.COV2.S vaccine versus placebo. The receptors originated from a person aged 18-65 years who received the Ad26.COV2.S COVID-19 vaccine or a placebo.

The V and J genes are TRBV5-1 and TRBJ2-3, with D possibly matching TRBD1 (6 bases). V was shortened by 4 bases and J by 5 bases, with 14 bases between the two germline ends. This CDR3 is built from 14 residues. CDR1 is SGHRS and CDR2 is YFSETQ in the germline V gene. This CDR3 is CASSPGHSGDTQYF. CDR3 coding DNA: TGCGCCAGCAGCCCGGGACACTCGGGAGATACGCAGTATTTT.

This clone was detected only once. CDR3 bases: TGTGCCAGCAGCATCGACAGCCAAGAGACCCAGTACTTC. Translation gives CASSIDSQETQYF. V usage is TRBV7-7 and J usage is TRBJ2-5; possibly TRBD1 for D (5 bases). V dropped 5 bases and J dropped 1 base, with 8 bases sitting between them. Germline V lookup: CDR1 SSHAT, CDR2 FNYEAQ (reference sequence). The length of the CDR3 is 13 residues.

The chain combines TRBV10-1 with TRBJ2-2; D is perhaps TRBD1 (6 bases). Germline CDR1 WNHNN, CDR2 SYGVQD (reference sequence). This CDR3 region has 15 residues. V shed 5 bases and J shed 1 base, with 11 bases lying between them. CDR3 loop: CASSPGGLNTGELFF. CDR3 nucleotide sequence: TGCGCCAGCAGTCCTGGGGGCCTGAACACCGGGGAGCTGTTTTTT.

This clone was observed a few times. The chain uses TRBV7-7 and TRBJ2-2; D possibly corresponds to TRBD1 (5 bases). This CDR3 spans 15 amino acids. Germline V gene sequence: CDR1 SSHAT, CDR2 FNYEAQ (reference sequence). Trimming pared 10 bases from V and 4 bases from J, leaving 19 bases between. This CDR3 is CATVPAFGATGELFF. CDR3 bases: TGTGCCACAGTCCCGGCTTTTGGGGCCACCGGGGAGCTGTTTTTT.